Shown below are 6 T cell receptor beta chains from a single sample sequenced in a study of early T cells in non-severe SARS-CoV-2 infection (dated by TCRdb to 2020 to 2022). The library was obtained by 5' RACE. The instrument given in TCRdb is NextSeq 500. TCRdb handled the public reads itself, with Q25 trimming in fastp and clone calling in MiXCR, and kept productive beta chains. Here each entry gathers all rows of one CDR3 protein and keeps the most common genes and DNA. This sample lists 55,000 to 75,000 distinct CDR3 sequences; 10% were detected once. 15% of the sample is held by the ten biggest clonotypes. The sequenced sample was whole blood, obtained at baseline. The receptors originated from an adult who was a healthcare worker with PCR-confirmed SARS-CoV-2 infection or an uninfected control (not recorded which).

This clonotype was seen more than once but under ten times. At one end, the junction sequence differs from germline, possibly due to a read error. The chain uses TRBV15 and TRBJ2-1; D possibly matches TRBD1 or TRBD2 (6 bases each). This CDR3 has 12 amino acids. Germline values: CDR1 LNHNV, CDR2 YYDKDF (reference sequence). CDR3 DNA: TGTGCCACCAGCAGAGGACACAGGGACTTAACCTTC. As protein: CATSRGHRDLTF.

This clonotype occurred a few times. V is TRBV20-1 and J is TRBJ2-2; D remains unclear. This CDR3 has 13 residues. CDR1 is DFQATT, CDR2 SNEGSKA, per germline (reference sequence). Trimming took 1 base from V and 4 from J, leaving 7 bases between them. The CDR3 protein is CSARGRLTGELFF. The CDR3 DNA reads as TGCAGTGCTAGAGGTCGACTCACCGGGGAGCTGTTTTTT.

This clonotype has more than one count but fewer than ten. This sequence joins TRBV5-6 and TRBJ2-1; 11 positions match TRBD2. V gave up 4 bases and J gave up 8 bases; unmatched junction bases: 8. The germline V gene has CDR1 SGHDT and CDR2 YYEEEE. The CDR3 covers 15 residues. The CDR3 region has the DNA TGTGCCAGCAGCGAGGTAGCGGGAGGGCCCCATGAGCAGTTCTTC. Protein: CASSEVAGGPHEQFF.

This clonotype was seen repeatedly, ten times or more. The chain couples TRBV3-1 to TRBJ2-4; tentative D call: TRBD2 (5 bases). This CDR3 spans 14 amino acids. V was clipped by 1 base and J by 9 bases, with 13 bases between them. Germline CDR1 LGHDT, CDR2 YNNKEL (reference sequence). In DNA, the CDR3 is TGTGCCAGCAGCCAAGTTGTTCGAGAGGGCATTCAGTACTTC. Protein sequence: CASSQVVREGIQYF.

Comments on this clonotype: An end of the junction differs from the germline gene, which may be a read error. The CDR3 DNA sequence: TGTGCCAGCAGTTTAGGGGGATACAATGAGCAGTTCTTC. Translated: CASSLGGYNEQFF. The chain employs TRBV11-3 and TRBJ2-1; D might be TRBD1 (6 bases). In germline, CDR1 is SGHNT, CDR2 YENEEA. This CDR3 region has 13 residues.

In its sample, this clonotype was seen many times. The chain links TRBV10-3 to TRBJ2-2, with D tentatively TRBD1 (5 bases). V lost 8 bases and J 2 bases, leaving 9 bases between the germline ends. Germline V gene data show CDR1 as ENHRY and CDR2 as SYGVKD. This CDR3 is built from 13 residues. The CDR3 protein is CAIEDNNTGELFF. The CDR3 nucleotides read TGTGCCATCGAGGACAATAACACCGGGGAGCTGTTTTTT.